The 32 T cell receptor beta chains listed next were all sequenced from one sample in a study of cytomegalovirus exposure and HLA in healthy donors. Researchers ran the PCR with 60 Vbeta and 13 Jbeta primers. The table came from immunoSEQ multiplex PCR; TCRdb's copy has only in-frame clones and leaves some out. This sample has approximately 200,000 clones, with roughly 80% found just once. The sequencing sample was made of PBMCs. These receptors all stem from a woman in her 30s in good health and CMV-seropositive.

The chain is built from TRBV5-1 and TRBJ2-3, with TRBD2 as a possible D gene (5 bases). Germline CDR1 and CDR2: SGHRS and YFSETQ. The CDR3 runs to 12 residues. Trimming took 3 bases from V and 6 from J, leaving 8 bases between them. CDR3 DNA: TGCGCCAGCAGCTCGGCGGGTGATACGCAGTATTTT. The encoded protein is CASSSAGDTQYF.

V is TRBV6-5 and J is TRBJ1-2, with a weak D call TRBD1 (5 bases). The CDR3 sequence is 13 residues long. Trimming cost V 2 bases and J 4 bases, with 8 bases left between them. Germline assignment: CDR1 MNHEY and CDR2 SVGAGI. CDR3 amino acids: CASSYGGGYGYTF. The CDR3 nucleotides read TGTGCCAGCAGTTACGGGGGGGGCTATGGCTACACCTTC.

DNA of the CDR3: TGTGCCAGCAGTTACGGGGCGGGGGCCCTCTCCTACGAGCAGTACTTC. Translated, it gives CASSYGAGALSYEQYF. The chain links TRBV6-5 to TRBJ2-7, with a tentative D call TRBD2 (7 bases). Germline lookup yields CDR1 MNHEY and CDR2 SVGAGI. The length of the CDR3 is 16 residues. Trimming removed 2 bases from V and 0 bases from J, with 14 bases in between.

The chain has TRBV13 and TRBJ2-1; tentative D call: TRBD2 (6 bases). V was clipped by 5 bases and J by 7 bases, with 18 bases between them. This CDR3 has 15 residues. The germline CDR1 and CDR2 sequences are PRHDT and FYEKMQ (reference sequence). The CDR3 is CASSRQGLPLNEQFF. The CDR3 DNA sequence: TGTGCCAGCAGCCGCCAGGGACTCCCTTTGAATGAGCAGTTCTTC.

The genes are TRBV2 and TRBJ2-1; 9 nucleotides match TRBD1. The CDR3 runs 15 residues. The germline CDR1 and CDR2 sequences are SNHLY and FYNNEI. V trimming: 4 bases; J trimming: 1 base; junction bases outside the gene matches: 2. The DNA of the CDR3 is TGTGCCAGCAGTGCTGGACAGGGGTCCTACAATGAGCAGTTCTTC. It specifies CASSAGQGSYNEQFF.

V usage is TRBV2 and J usage is TRBJ2-7; D remains unclear. CDR3 length equals 13 residues. With 1 base removed from V and 3 bases from J, the gap between germline ends came to 7 bases. CDR1 SNHLY and CDR2 FYNNEI come from the germline V gene. The CDR3 DNA reads as TGTGCCAGCAGTGAAGACAGCTACTACGAGCAGTACTTC. Translating it yields CASSEDSYYEQYF.

The chain couples TRBV5-1 to TRBJ2-1; D uncertain. Germline values: CDR1 SGHRS, CDR2 YFSETQ. The CDR3 is 12 residues long. The V gene lost 1 base and the J gene lost 7 bases, with 6 bases spanning the gap. In DNA form, the CDR3 reads TGCGCCAGCAGCTTGATCGGGAATGAGCAGTTCTTC. Its translation is CASSLIGNEQFF.

The gene calls are TRBV28 and TRBJ2-1, with D perhaps matching TRBD2 (6 bases). The germline V and J ends were trimmed by 2 bases and 8 bases, with 16 bases remaining between them. CDR1 MDHEN and CDR2 SYDVKM come from the germline V gene. CDR3 length: 15 residues. CDR3 loop: CASSLGLARAHEQFF. In nucleotides, the CDR3 is TGTGCCAGCAGTTTAGGGCTAGCGAGGGCCCATGAGCAGTTCTTC.

This clone occurred a few times. This chain links TRBV4-1 with TRBJ2-7; 7 bases are shared with TRBD2. The CDR3 consists of 17 residues. Germline values: CDR1 MGHRA, CDR2 YSYEKL. Trimming removed 1 base from V and 2 bases from J; junction bases left unmatched: 11. The CDR3 nucleotides read TGCGCCAGCAGCCAAGGGCCCCTGGCGGGAGTTCCCTACGAGCAGTACTTC. Translating it yields CASSQGPLAGVPYEQYF.

This chain joins TRBV27 and TRBJ1-6; weak D call: TRBD1 (5 bases). This CDR3 spans 16 amino acids. V was shortened by 2 bases and J by 10 bases, with 18 bases between the two germline ends. CDR1 is MNHEY and CDR2 is SMNVEV in the germline V gene (reference sequence). The CDR3 reads CASSLVARDYLSPLHF. The CDR3 DNA reads TGTGCCAGCAGTTTAGTGGCCAGGGACTACCTATCACCCCTCCACTTT.

The chain links TRBV11-2 to TRBJ2-3, with 9 bases identical to TRBD2. Germline CDR1 and CDR2: SGHAT and FQNNGV. The CDR3 is 16 residues long. Losses at the gene ends were 5 bases for V and 0 bases for J; bases not matched to a gene: 6. In nucleotides, the CDR3 is TGTGCCAGCAGCCCAGTAGCGGGGGCGAGCACAGATACGCAGTATTTT. Its translation: CASSPVAGASTDTQYF.

The table lists this clone with a count of one. V is TRBV7-9 and J is TRBJ2-7, with D unclear. V lost 3 bases and J 3 bases, leaving 6 bases between the germline ends. The CDR3 covers 12 residues. Germline CDR1 and CDR2: SEHNR and FQNEAQ (reference sequence). CDR3 nucleotides: TGTGCCAGCAGCTTTGTCAGCTACGAGCAGTACTTC. Translated: CASSFVSYEQYF.

In the case of this clone: The junction shows a germline mismatch at one end, possibly a read error. This chain joins TRBV5-5 and TRBJ1-4, with a weak D call TRBD1 (5 bases). Germline V gene data show CDR1 as SGHKS and CDR2 as YYEKEE (reference sequence). The CDR3 spans 15 residues. In DNA form, the CDR3 reads TGTGCCAGCAGTTTGGCAGGGCCGACTAATGAAAAACTGTTTTTT. This sequence encodes CASSLAGPTNEKLFF.

The chain couples TRBV11-2 to TRBJ1-6; maybe TRBD1 (6 bases). Per the germline V gene, CDR1 is SGHAT and CDR2 is FQNNGV. The CDR3 loop spans 19 amino acids. Trimming removed 5 bases from V and 0 bases from J, with 20 bases in between. Here the CDR3 DNA reads TGTGCCAGCAGCCACCGGGACATCGGCCCACTCTCCTATAATTCACCCCTCCACTTT. It is translated as CASSHRDIGPLSYNSPLHF.

The J gene is TRBJ2-1, the V gene TRBV7-6, with 7 nucleotides matching TRBD2. Losses at the gene ends were 1 base for V and 9 bases for J; bases not matched to a gene: 9. CDR1 and CDR2 from the germline V gene are SGHVS and FNYEAQ. CDR3 length equals 15 residues. The CDR3 region has the DNA TGTGCCAGCAGCTTAGGTGGGGGGGGGACCGGTGAGCAGTTCTTC. It translates to CASSLGGGGTGEQFF.

The chain joins TRBV27 to TRBJ2-7; 8 nucleotides agree with TRBD1. From germline, CDR1 is MNHEY and CDR2 SMNVEV (reference sequence). The CDR3 has 15 amino acids. V gave up 4 bases and J gave up 2 bases; unmatched junction bases: 7. CDR3 protein: CASSSEGQGPYEQYF. DNA of the CDR3: TGTGCCAGCAGTTCCGAAGGACAGGGTCCCTACGAGCAGTACTTC.

The rearrangement joins TRBV9 to TRBJ2-3; 11 bases match TRBD2. The CDR3 contains 19 residues. Germline CDR1 reads SGDLS; CDR2 reads YYNGEE. Trimming at V came to 3 bases and at J to 0 bases, leaving 12 bases not matched to a gene. The CDR3 DNA reads TGTGCCAGCAGCGAGGGGGGACTAGCGGTGCGCCGAAGCACAGATACGCAGTATTTT. Translated, it gives CASSEGGLAVRRSTDTQYF.

This chain links TRBV19 with TRBJ2-7, with D possibly being TRBD1 (6 bases). Germline V gene lookup returns CDR1 LNHDA and CDR2 SQIVND (reference sequence). Trimming removed 4 bases from V and 4 bases from J, with 11 bases in between. CDR3 size: 13 residues. CDR3 residues: CASSRNRDYEQYF. For the CDR3, the DNA is TGTGCCAGTAGTAGAAACAGGGATTACGAGCAGTACTTC.

The chain employs TRBV6-6 and TRBJ2-3, with 11 bases lining up with TRBD1. This CDR3 is 15 amino acids long. V lost 6 bases to trimming and J lost 4 bases; unmatched junction nucleotides: 6. The germline CDR1 and CDR2 sequences are MNHNY and SVGAGI (reference sequence). CDR3 DNA sequence: TGTGCCAGCAGACCCGGACAGGGGGCGGCAGATACGCAGTATTTT. This gives the protein CASRPGQGAADTQYF.

This chain uses TRBV5-4 with TRBJ1-2; TRBD1 might be the D (5 bases). The V gene's germline CDR1 is SGHNT and CDR2 YYREEE (reference sequence). Trimming stripped 4 bases from V and 2 bases from J, with 12 bases between. The CDR3 is made up of 14 amino acids. The CDR3 DNA reads as TGTGCCAGCAGCCCTAGACAGAAAAACTATGGCTACACCTTC. It yields the protein CASSPRQKNYGYTF. Based on the CDR3 plus reference TRBV5-4 and TRBJ1-2, the full variable domain is ETGVTQSPTHLIKTRGQQVTLRCSSQSGHNTVSWYQQALGQGPQFIFQYYREEENGRGNFPPRFSGLQFPNYSSELNVNALELDDSALYLCASSPRQKNYGYTFGSGTRLTVV.

CDR3 DNA: TGTGCCAGCAGTGCCCCGGGACAGGGAGTTATGAGGGGTGGCTACACCTTC. Amino acid sequence: CASSAPGQGVMRGGYTF. The chain carries TRBV25-1 and TRBJ1-2; TRBD1 matches 9 bases. The CDR3 covers 17 residues. Trimming took 4 bases from V and 7 from J; bases not matched to a gene: 16. Germline lookup yields CDR1 MGHDK and CDR2 SYGVNS.

This clone has only a few counts. The chain employs TRBV10-3 and TRBJ1-2; a possible D gene is TRBD1 (6 bases). CDR3 length: 14 residues. V was trimmed by 0 bases and J by 1 base, leaving 6 bases between them. Germline V gives CDR1 ENHRY, CDR2 SYGVKD. The CDR3 loop reads CAISESQGNYGYTF. Here the CDR3 DNA reads TGTGCCATCAGTGAGTCACAGGGTAACTATGGCTACACCTTC.

V and J are TRBV9 and TRBJ2-3; D possibly corresponds to TRBD2 (7 bases). Per germline, CDR1 SGDLS and CDR2 YYNGEE. With 3 bases removed from V and 2 bases from J, the gap between germline ends came to 16 bases. CDR3 length: 16 amino acids. CDR3 amino acids: CASSALTGGYTDTQYF. The DNA for the CDR3 is TGTGCCAGCAGCGCCTTAACGGGGGGCTACACAGATACGCAGTATTTT.

This chain joins TRBV2 and TRBJ2-3; 10 positions match TRBD1. Germline CDR1 reads SNHLY; CDR2 reads FYNNEI. This CDR3 is built from 18 residues. The V and J ends lost 4 bases and 1 base, in that order; junction bases with no gene match: 11. The CDR3 protein is CASSGGTGELIGTDTQYF. Written as DNA, the CDR3 is TGTGCCAGCAGTGGAGGGACAGGGGAGTTAATTGGCACAGATACGCAGTATTTT.

V gene TRBV5-6 combines with J gene TRBJ2-1, with 8 bases matching TRBD1. The germline CDR1 and CDR2 sequences are SGHDT and YYEEEE. The J segment lost 7 bases and the V segment lost 4 bases, leaving 10 bases of the junction unmatched. The length of the CDR3 is 15 residues. The CDR3 nucleotides are TGTGCCAGCAGCCCCCCGGTGGGACAGGAGAATGAGCAGTTCTTC. This codes for CASSPPVGQENEQFF.

The chain recombines TRBV29-1 with TRBJ1-3, with D possibly TRBD1 on 6 matching bases. Per germline, CDR1 SQVTM and CDR2 ANQGSEA. The V gene lost 7 bases and the J gene lost 0 bases, with 13 bases spanning the gap. The CDR3 loop spans 14 amino acids. The CDR3 nucleotides read TGCAGCGCCCCCTCAGGGGACTCTGGAAACACCATATATTTT. Translating it yields CSAPSGDSGNTIYF. Full variable domain (remainder filled in from reference TRBV29-1 and TRBJ1-3): SAVISQKPSRDICQRGTSLTIQCQVDSQVTMMFWYRQQPGQSLTLIATANQGSEATYESGFVIDKFPISRPNLTFSTLTVSNMSPEDSSIYLCSAPSGDSGNTIYFGEGSWLTVV.

The chain has TRBV18 and TRBJ2-5; TRBD2 might be the D (5 bases). This CDR3 contains 13 residues. Germline V gene data show CDR1 as KGHSH and CDR2 as LQKENI. Deletions cut 3 bases from V and 4 bases from J, with 9 bases between. CDR3 amino acids: CASSPGVGETQYF. In DNA form, the CDR3 reads TGTGCCAGCTCACCCGGGGTCGGAGAGACCCAGTACTTC.

The chain is built from TRBV27 and TRBJ2-6, with 7 bases lining up with TRBD1. Germline CDR1 is MNHEY and CDR2 is SMNVEV (reference sequence). The trim removed 4 bases at V and 4 bases at J, leaving 10 bases unmatched. The CDR3 totals 17 residues. CDR3 sequence: CASSSYGTAAGANVLTF. The DNA of the CDR3 is TGTGCCAGCAGTTCCTACGGGACAGCGGCAGGGGCCAACGTCCTGACTTTC.

This chain joins TRBV27 and TRBJ2-1, with TRBD1 identical over 8 bases. The CDR3 has 14 residues. Germline CDR1 and CDR2: MNHEY and SMNVEV (reference sequence). The ends lost 0 bases at V and 6 bases at J; junction bases unmatched: 1. The CDR3 DNA is TGTGCCAGCAGTTTATCCGGGACAGGCAATGAGCAGTTCTTC. Protein product: CASSLSGTGNEQFF.

CDR3 bases: TGTGCCAGCAGGAGAGGGGGCCTTGGGCAGCCCCAGCATTTT. Translation: CASRRGGLGQPQHF. The rearrangement uses TRBV6-5 and TRBJ1-5; 7 nucleotides match TRBD1. The CDR3 totals 14 residues. V lost 6 bases and J lost 7; bases outside the gene matches: 9. Germline-derived CDR1 and CDR2 are MNHEY and SVGAGI.

The chain recombines TRBV9 with TRBJ1-2; no definite D call. V was shortened by 3 bases and J by 2 bases, with 14 bases between the two germline ends. The CDR3 is made up of 15 amino acids. Germline V gene sequence: CDR1 SGDLS, CDR2 YYNGEE. CDR3 region: CASSGSRARNYGYTF. For the CDR3, the DNA is TGTGCCAGCAGCGGATCGCGGGCAAGGAACTATGGCTACACCTTC.

This clone was detected only once. The chain uses TRBV18 and TRBJ2-7; 7 positions match TRBD1. There are 17 residues in the CDR3. The V gene end was trimmed by 2 bases and the J gene end by 1 base; junction bases not matched to a gene: 11. Germline CDR1 and CDR2: KGHSH and LQKENI. CDR3 loop: CASSPIPKNRGSYEQYF. The DNA of the CDR3 is TGTGCCAGCTCACCAATCCCCAAAAACAGGGGTTCCTACGAGCAGTACTTC.